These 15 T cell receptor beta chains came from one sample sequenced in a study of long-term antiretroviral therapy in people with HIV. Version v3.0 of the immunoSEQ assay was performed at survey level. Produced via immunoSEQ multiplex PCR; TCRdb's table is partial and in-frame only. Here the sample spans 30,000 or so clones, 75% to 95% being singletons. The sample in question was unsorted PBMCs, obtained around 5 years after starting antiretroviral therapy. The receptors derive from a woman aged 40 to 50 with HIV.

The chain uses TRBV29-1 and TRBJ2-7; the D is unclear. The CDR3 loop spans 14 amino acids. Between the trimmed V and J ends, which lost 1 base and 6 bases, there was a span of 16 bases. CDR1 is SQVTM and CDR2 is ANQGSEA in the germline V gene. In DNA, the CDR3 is TGCAGCGTTGAAGGTTTGGGGTCCCCGGGCGAGCAGTACTTC. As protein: CSVEGLGSPGEQYF.

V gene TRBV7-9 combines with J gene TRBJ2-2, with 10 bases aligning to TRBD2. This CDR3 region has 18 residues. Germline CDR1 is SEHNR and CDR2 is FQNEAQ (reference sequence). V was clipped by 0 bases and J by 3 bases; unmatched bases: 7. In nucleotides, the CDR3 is TGTGCCAGCAGCTTAGCCCCTAGCGGGAGTTCGTACACCGGGGAGCTGTTTTTT. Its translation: CASSLAPSGSSYTGELFF.

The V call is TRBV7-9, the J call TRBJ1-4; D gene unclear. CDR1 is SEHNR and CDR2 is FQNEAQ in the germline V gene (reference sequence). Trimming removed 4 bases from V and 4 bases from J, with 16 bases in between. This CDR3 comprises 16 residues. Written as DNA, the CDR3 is TGTGCCAGCAGCTCTCCCGGCGGGTTGGATAATGAAAAACTGTTTTTT. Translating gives CASSSPGGLDNEKLFF. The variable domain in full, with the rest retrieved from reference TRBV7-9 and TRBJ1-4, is DTGVSQNPRHKITKRGQNVTFRCDPISEHNRLYWYRQTLGQGPEFLTYFQNEAQLEKSRLLSDRFSAERPKGSFSTLEIQRTEQGDSAMYLCASSSPGGLDNEKLFFGSGTQLSVL.

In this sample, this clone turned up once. The CDR3 nucleotides are TGTGCCAGCAGCCCGGAGGTGAGGCTAACTGAAGCTTTCTTT. Translation gives CASSPEVRLTEAFF. The chain couples TRBV27 to TRBJ1-1; D unclear. The CDR3 runs 14 residues. Germline V gene sequence: CDR1 MNHEY, CDR2 SMNVEV (reference sequence). The V gene lost 6 bases and the J gene lost 5 bases, with 16 bases spanning the gap.

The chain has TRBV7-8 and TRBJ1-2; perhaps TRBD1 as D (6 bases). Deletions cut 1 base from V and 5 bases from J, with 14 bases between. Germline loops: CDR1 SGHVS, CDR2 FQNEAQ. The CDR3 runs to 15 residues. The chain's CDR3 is CASSLVGGGEYGYTF. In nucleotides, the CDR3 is TGTGCCAGCAGCTTAGTGGGCGGGGGCGAGTATGGCTACACCTTC.

CDR3 residues: CASSFTGGGTDTQYF. Here the CDR3 DNA reads TGTGCCAGCAGCTTCACAGGAGGGGGCACAGATACGCAGTATTTT. This sequence joins TRBV5-4 and TRBJ2-3, with a tentative D call TRBD2 (6 bases). V was clipped by 2 bases and J by 1 base, with 11 bases between them. The CDR3 totals 15 residues. The germline V gene has CDR1 SGHNT and CDR2 YYREEE (reference sequence).

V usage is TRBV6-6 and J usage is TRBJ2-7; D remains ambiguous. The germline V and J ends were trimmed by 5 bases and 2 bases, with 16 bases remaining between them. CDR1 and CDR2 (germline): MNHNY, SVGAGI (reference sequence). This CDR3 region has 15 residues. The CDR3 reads CASSPHELGPYEQYF. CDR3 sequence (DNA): TGTGCCAGCAGTCCCCACGAGCTCGGTCCCTACGAGCAGTACTTC.

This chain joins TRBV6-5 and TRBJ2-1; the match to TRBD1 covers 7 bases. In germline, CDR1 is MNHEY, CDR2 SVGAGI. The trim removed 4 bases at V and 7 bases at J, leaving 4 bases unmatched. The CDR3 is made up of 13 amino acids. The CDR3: CASSWTGRNEQFF. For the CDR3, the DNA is TGTGCCAGCAGTTGGACAGGACGAAATGAGCAGTTCTTC.

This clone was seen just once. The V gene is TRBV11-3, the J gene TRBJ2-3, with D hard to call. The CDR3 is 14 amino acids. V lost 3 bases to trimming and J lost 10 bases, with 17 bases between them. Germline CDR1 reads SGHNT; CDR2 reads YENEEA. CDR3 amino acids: CASSLTASSDAQYF. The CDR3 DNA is TGTGCCAGCAGCTTGACCGCCTCCTCTGATGCGCAGTATTTT.

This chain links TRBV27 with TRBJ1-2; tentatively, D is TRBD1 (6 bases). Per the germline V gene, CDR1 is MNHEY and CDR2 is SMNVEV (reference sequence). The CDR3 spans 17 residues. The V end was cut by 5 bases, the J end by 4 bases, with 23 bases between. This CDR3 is CASSTTVGGVGSYGYTF. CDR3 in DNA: TGTGCCAGCAGTACCACCGTAGGGGGAGTGGGATCCTATGGCTACACCTTC.

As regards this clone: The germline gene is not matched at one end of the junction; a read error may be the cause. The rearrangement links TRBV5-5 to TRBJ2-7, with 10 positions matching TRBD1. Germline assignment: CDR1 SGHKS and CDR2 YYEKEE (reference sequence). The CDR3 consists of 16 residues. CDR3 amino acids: CASSLGKGDRGESRNF. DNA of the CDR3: TGTGCCAGCAGCTTAGGAAAAGGGGACAGGGGAGAAAGTCGGAACTTC.

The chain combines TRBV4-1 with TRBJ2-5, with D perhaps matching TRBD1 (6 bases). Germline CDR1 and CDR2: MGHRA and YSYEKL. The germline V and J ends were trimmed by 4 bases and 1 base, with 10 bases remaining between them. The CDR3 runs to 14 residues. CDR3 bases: TGCGCCAGCAGCCGACAGGTGTCCCAAGAGACCCAGTACTTC. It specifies CASSRQVSQETQYF.

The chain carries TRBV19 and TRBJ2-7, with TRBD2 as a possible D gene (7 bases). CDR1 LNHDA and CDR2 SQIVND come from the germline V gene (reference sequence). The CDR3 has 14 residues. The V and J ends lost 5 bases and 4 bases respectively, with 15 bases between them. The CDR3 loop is CASSFGGLWYEQYF. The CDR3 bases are TGTGCCAGTAGTTTCGGGGGGCTATGGTACGAGCAGTACTTC.

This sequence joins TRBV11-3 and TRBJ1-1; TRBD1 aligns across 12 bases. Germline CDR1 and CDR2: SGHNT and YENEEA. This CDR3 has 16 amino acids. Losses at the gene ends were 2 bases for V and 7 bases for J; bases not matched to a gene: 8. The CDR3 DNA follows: TGTGCCAGCAGCTTACCAGGGGGACAGGGGGCGAATGAAGCTTTCTTT. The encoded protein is CASSLPGGQGANEAFF.

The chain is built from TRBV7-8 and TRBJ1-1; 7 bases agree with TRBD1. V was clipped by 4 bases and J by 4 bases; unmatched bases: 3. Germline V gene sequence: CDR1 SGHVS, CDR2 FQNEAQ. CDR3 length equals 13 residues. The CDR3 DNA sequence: TGTGCCAGCAGCTCGACAGGGCCCACTGAAGCTTTCTTT. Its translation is CASSSTGPTEAFF. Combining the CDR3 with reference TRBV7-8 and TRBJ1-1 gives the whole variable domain GAGVSQSPRYKVAKRGQDVALRCDPISGHVSLFWYQQALGQGPEFLTYFQNEAQLDKSGLPSDRFFAERPEGSVSTLKIQRTQQEDSAVYLCASSSTGPTEAFFGQGTRLTVV.